Each of the 9 T cell receptor beta chains below was sequenced from the same sample in a study of blood T cell repertoires in COVID-19. TCRdb's table, derived via immunoSEQ multiplex PCR, lists solely in-frame clones and lacks some. The sample gives about 160,000 clones, 81% of which show up once; about 5.7% is in the top ten. The material sequenced was PBMCs or T cells enriched from blood (not recorded which). These receptors all stem from a woman in her thirties or forties with acute COVID-19.

The chain carries TRBV4-2 and TRBJ2-1; 11 bases fit TRBD2. The ends lost 2 bases at V and 5 bases at J; junction bases unmatched: 8. CDR3 length: 17 amino acids. Germline lookup yields CDR1 LGHNA and CDR2 YNFKEQ. The CDR3 loop reads CASSQTLGLAGHNEQFF. For the CDR3, the DNA is TGTGCCAGCAGCCAAACCCTCGGACTAGCGGGCCACAATGAGCAGTTCTTC.

This sequence joins TRBV6-5 and TRBJ2-3; D possibly corresponds to TRBD2 (6 bases). The CDR3 runs to 14 residues. Deletions cut 8 bases from V and 0 bases from J, with 12 bases between. The germline V gene has CDR1 MNHEY and CDR2 SVGAGI. For the CDR3, the DNA is TGTGCCAGCCATCCTAGCGAGAGCACAGATACGCAGTATTTT. Translation: CASHPSESTDTQYF.

The CDR3 region is CASSSSGSDKNIQYF. Written as DNA, the CDR3 is TGTGCCAGCAGTTCTAGCGGGAGTGACAAAAACATTCAGTACTTC. This chain links TRBV28 with TRBJ2-4, with 10 positions matching TRBD2. CDR3 length: 15 residues. The J segment lost 3 bases and the V segment lost 4 bases, leaving 3 bases of the junction unmatched. Germline assignment: CDR1 MDHEN and CDR2 SYDVKM.

This clone showed up just once. The chain recombines TRBV5-1 with TRBJ1-1, with a tentative D call TRBD1 (5 bases). V lost 5 bases and J lost 0, with 8 bases in between. CDR1 is SGHRS, CDR2 YFSETQ, per germline. The CDR3 is made up of 13 amino acids. This CDR3 reads CASRMTVNTEAFF. The CDR3 bases are TGCGCCAGCAGGATGACAGTGAACACTGAAGCTTTCTTT.

This chain joins TRBV24-1 and TRBJ1-5, with 7 bases aligning to TRBD1. The CDR3 consists of 16 residues. In germline, CDR1 is KGHDR, CDR2 SFDVKD. Germline trimming cut 4 bases from V and 1 base from J; bases unmatched to any gene: 6. In nucleotides, the CDR3 is TGTGCCACCAGTGACCGACAGGGATCAAGCAATCAGCCCCAGCATTTT. Its translation: CATSDRQGSSNQPQHF.

V is TRBV19 and J is TRBJ2-7; 7 nucleotides line up with TRBD1. This CDR3 comprises 16 residues. V trimming: 5 bases; J trimming: 0 bases; junction bases outside the gene matches: 10. Germline CDR1 LNHDA, CDR2 SQIVND (reference sequence). The CDR3: CASSYARQGLSYEQYF. In nucleotides, the CDR3 is TGTGCCAGTAGTTACGCCCGACAGGGCCTCTCCTACGAGCAGTACTTC.

This chain uses TRBV7-9 with TRBJ2-2; no reliable D call. The germline gives CDR1 SEHNR, CDR2 FQNEAQ (reference sequence). Deletions cut 5 bases from V and 8 bases from J, with 6 bases between. The CDR3 length is 11 residues. The DNA of the CDR3 is TGTGCCAGCAGCCGACAAGGGGAGCTGTTTTTT. Protein sequence: CASSRQGELFF.

V gene TRBV9 combines with J gene TRBJ2-2; D not resolved. Germline values: CDR1 SGDLS, CDR2 YYNGEE. With 1 base removed from V and 4 bases from J, the gap between germline ends came to 11 bases. The CDR3 is 15 amino acids. As DNA, the CDR3 is TGTGCCAGCAGCGTATCCAGTTCCCTCACCGGGGAGCTGTTTTTT. Protein product: CASSVSSSLTGELFF.

This clone was picked up a small number of times. The chain combines TRBV10-2 with TRBJ2-7; 10 bases line up with TRBD2. V gave up 8 bases and J gave up 0 bases; unmatched junction bases: 4. Germline V gene sequence: CDR1 WSHSY, CDR2 SAAADI. The CDR3 loop spans 14 amino acids. Here the CDR3 DNA reads TGCGCCAGCGCCCCTAGCGGGAGCTCCTACGAGCAGTACTTC. Translating it yields CASAPSGSSYEQYF.